A single sample gave rise to the 29 T cell receptor beta chains below, sequenced in a study of identical twins. In TCRdb, the 5' RACE reads were re-called with MiXCR into one record per CDR3 protein. This repertoire shows some 500,000 distinct CDR3 sequences, 9.5% to 10% found once; its top ten account for more than 2.5%. The same sample was also studied in work on yellow fever vaccine responses in identical twins.

The sample consisted of PBMCs. The receptors were sampled from a woman younger than 35 in good health.

For the CDR3, the DNA is TGCGCCAGCAGCTTAGGGGGTTATAATGAAGCTTTCTTT. Amino acid sequence: CASSLGGYNEAFF. The rearrangement uses TRBV5-1 and TRBJ1-1; TRBD1 is a possible D gene (6 bases). The V and J ends lost 2 bases and 7 bases respectively, with 12 bases between them. This CDR3 has 13 amino acids. The germline CDR1 and CDR2 sequences are SGHRS and YFSETQ.

This clonotype was counted only a few times. The chain carries TRBV6-2 or TRBV6-3 and TRBJ2-7; no firm D call. The V gene lost 6 bases and the J gene lost 6 bases, with 12 bases spanning the gap. CDR1 is MNHEY and CDR2 is SVGEGT in the germline V gene. The CDR3 extends over 12 amino acids. The CDR3 region is CASRSPVIEQYF. The CDR3 DNA sequence: TGTGCCAGCAGGTCCCCGGTTATCGAGCAGTACTTC.

J is TRBJ2-1 and V is TRBV2; 7 bases agree with TRBD1. Germline V CDR1 and CDR2: SNHLY, FYNNEI. The J segment lost 7 bases and the V segment lost 4 bases, leaving 4 bases of the junction unmatched. The CDR3 extends over 13 amino acids. The CDR3: CASSVQGRNEQFF. The DNA for the CDR3 is TGTGCCAGCAGTGTACAGGGGCGGAATGAGCAGTTCTTC.

The table lists this clonotype with many counts. V and J are TRBV7-2 and TRBJ2-2; 7 bases align to TRBD1. Germline V gene lookup returns CDR1 SGHTA and CDR2 FQGNSA. CDR3 length equals 14 residues. V was pared by 5 bases and J by 4 bases, with 4 bases of the junction left unmatched. Here the CDR3 reads CASSPGQVTGELFF. The CDR3 bases are TGTGCCAGCAGCCCTGGACAGGTCACCGGGGAGCTGTTTTTT.

This clonotype was recorded many times. The chain uses TRBV5-1 and TRBJ2-2; the match to TRBD2 covers 10 bases. Germline V lookup: CDR1 SGHRS, CDR2 YFSETQ. This CDR3 spans 16 amino acids. The ends lost 3 bases at V and 6 bases at J; junction bases unmatched: 8. The DNA for the CDR3 is TGCGCCAGCAGCTCCTCTAGCGGGAGCGCCGCCGGGGAGCTGTTTTTT. Translated: CASSSSSGSAAGELFF.

In this sample, this clonotype turned up many times. This chain uses TRBV12-3 or TRBV12-4 with TRBJ2-7; 9 bases agree with TRBD2. The trim removed 6 bases at V and 0 bases at J, leaving 6 bases unmatched. The CDR3 runs to 15 residues. The CDR3, as DNA: TGTGCCAGCAGCTCAAGACTAGCGGACTCCTACGAGCAGTACTTC. Translating gives CASSSRLADSYEQYF.

This clonotype has ten or more counts. CDR3 loop: CASSQGWTGGEADEKLFF. The CDR3 region has the DNA TGTGCCAGCAGCCAAGGTTGGACAGGGGGCGAAGCAGATGAAAAACTGTTTTTT. This chain links TRBV4-2 with TRBJ1-4; 11 nucleotides line up with TRBD1. V shed 1 base and J 6 bases; nucleotides not matched to a gene: 10. CDR3 size: 18 residues. Germline CDR1 and CDR2: LGHNA and YNFKEQ.

This clonotype has ten or more counts. J is TRBJ1-1 and V is TRBV20-1, with a weak D call TRBD1 (6 bases). This CDR3 has 13 residues. The germline V gene encodes CDR1 DFQATT and CDR2 SNEGSKA (reference sequence). V shed 7 bases and J shed 2 bases, with 14 bases lying between them. The DNA of the CDR3 is TGCAGTGTTGGGGGCCCCATAAACACTGAAGCTTTCTTT. The encoded protein is CSVGGPINTEAFF.

This clonotype was detected a few times. The J gene is TRBJ2-1, the V gene TRBV29-1; D is unclear. Germline V gives CDR1 SQVTM, CDR2 ANQGSEA. The CDR3 is 12 amino acids. V was clipped by 8 bases and J by 0 bases, with 8 bases between them. The CDR3 protein is CSLGSSYNEQFF. For the CDR3, the DNA is TGCAGCCTTGGAAGCTCCTACAATGAGCAGTTCTTC.

This clonotype has ten or more counts. The V and J genes are TRBV10-3 and TRBJ2-1; 15 bases map to TRBD2. The germline CDR1 and CDR2 sequences are ENHRY and SYGVKD. J was trimmed by 0 bases and V by 6 bases; bases with no gene match: 3. CDR3 length: 17 residues. CDR3 residues: CAISGTSGRSSYNEQFF. CDR3 coding DNA: TGTGCCATCAGCGGGACTAGCGGGAGGAGCTCCTACAATGAGCAGTTCTTC.

V usage is TRBV5-1 and J usage is TRBJ2-2; unclear D gene. V gave up 1 base and J gave up 8 bases, with 27 bases separating them. Germline CDR1 reads SGHRS; CDR2 reads YFSETQ. CDR3 length equals 19 residues. As DNA, the CDR3 is TGCGCCAGCAGCTTGTCTTGGCTCGATGTTGAAAGAAAGACGGGGGAGCTGTTTTTT. Residues: CASSLSWLDVERKTGELFF.

This clonotype was observed a few times. This chain connects TRBV19 to TRBJ2-3; D gene unclear. V dropped 2 bases and J dropped 8 bases, with 17 bases sitting between them. Germline CDR1 and CDR2: LNHDA and SQIVND (reference sequence). This CDR3 has 15 residues. This chain's CDR3 is CASSIYSVGAGTQYF. As DNA, the CDR3 is TGTGCCAGTAGTATATATAGTGTGGGTGCAGGTACGCAGTATTTT.

The chain combines TRBV5-5 with TRBJ2-3; 7 nucleotides agree with TRBD1. CDR1 and CDR2 from the germline V gene are SGHKS and YYEKEE (reference sequence). The CDR3 extends over 16 amino acids. With 1 base clipped from V and 2 bases from J, the junction kept 7 bases outside the gene matches. The CDR3, as DNA: TGTGCCAGCAGCTTGACGGACAGGAGTCACACAGATACGCAGTATTTT. This translates into CASSLTDRSHTDTQYF.

V and J are TRBV7-9 and TRBJ2-2, with TRBD1 matching 8 bases. Germline CDR1 and CDR2: SEHNR and FQNEAQ (reference sequence). V lost 8 bases, J lost 6 bases, and 17 bases stayed unmatched. CDR3 length equals 17 residues. The CDR3 coding sequence is TGTGCCAGCCCCGCACCCCACCGACAGGGGCCCCCCGGGGAGCTGTTTTTT. Protein: CASPAPHRQGPPGELFF.

This chain uses TRBV7-3 with TRBJ2-3, with a tentative D call TRBD1 (6 bases). The length of the CDR3 is 15 residues. The germline gives CDR1 SGHTA, CDR2 FQGTGA. The V end lost 3 bases, the J end lost 3 bases, and 13 bases lay between the germline ends. The CDR3 DNA follows: TGTGCCAGCAGCTTTTTGGGGGCCCGGACAGATACGCAGTATTTT. This sequence encodes CASSFLGARTDTQYF.

This clonotype was recorded a few times. The rearrangement uses TRBV5-1 and TRBJ2-2; D might be TRBD2 (6 bases). Germline CDR1 and CDR2: SGHRS and YFSETQ. Trimming cost V 4 bases and J 1 base, with 17 bases left between them. The CDR3 sequence is 17 residues long. The CDR3 loop reads CASSLAERRVNTGELFF. CDR3 nucleotide sequence: TGCGCCAGCAGCCTCGCCGAAAGGAGGGTGAACACCGGGGAGCTGTTTTTT.

Ten or more counts support this clonotype. The J gene is TRBJ2-2, the V gene TRBV6-2 or TRBV6-3, with TRBD1 as a possible D gene (5 bases). Germline CDR1 MNHEY, CDR2 SVGEGT. This CDR3 has 14 amino acids. V was shortened by 10 bases and J by 0 bases, with 12 bases between the two germline ends. CDR3 amino acids: CATRDTANTGELFF. In DNA, the CDR3 is TGTGCCACCAGGGATACAGCGAACACCGGGGAGCTGTTTTTT.

This CDR3 reads CASSSGLAGLSYEQYF. CDR3 nucleotide sequence: TGTGCCAGCAGCTCCGGACTAGCGGGTCTCTCCTACGAGCAGTACTTC. This chain links TRBV7-2 with TRBJ2-7; 11 nucleotides line up with TRBD2. Per the germline V gene, CDR1 is SGHTA and CDR2 is FQGNSA. V lost 4 bases and J lost 0; bases outside the gene matches: 5. This CDR3 is built from 16 residues.

This clonotype was found a few times. V usage is TRBV7-6 and J usage is TRBJ2-3, with TRBD2 matching over 9 bases. The CDR3 spans 15 residues. The germline V gene encodes CDR1 SGHVS and CDR2 FNYEAQ. Germline trimming cut 5 bases from V and 9 bases from J; bases unmatched to any gene: 12. The CDR3 protein is CASSPLAAAGGTQYF. CDR3 sequence (DNA): TGTGCCAGCAGCCCCCTAGCGGCCGCGGGGGGGACGCAGTATTTT. Full variable domain (remainder filled in from reference TRBV7-6 and TRBJ2-3): GAGVSQSPRYKVTKRGQDVALRCDPISGHVSLYWYRQALGQGPEFLTYFNYEAQQDKSGLPNDRFSAERPEGSISTLTIQRTEQRDSAMYRCASSPLAAAGGTQYFGPGTRLTVL.

This clonotype was counted ten times or more. The chain has TRBV5-6 and TRBJ2-7; D is perhaps TRBD1 (6 bases). The germline CDR1 and CDR2 sequences are SGHDT and YYEEEE. The CDR3 has 17 amino acids. The V and J ends lost 1 base and 6 bases respectively, with 23 bases between them. The CDR3 DNA reads as TGTGCCAGCAGCTTGACCAGGGGACGTCGGTTAAATTTCGAGCAGTACTTC. This sequence encodes CASSLTRGRRLNFEQYF.

Many counts were recorded for this clonotype. The chain joins TRBV6-1 to TRBJ2-4; 14 bases align to TRBD2. Trimming cost V 7 bases and J 1 base; bases outside gene matches: 9. There are 18 residues in the CDR3. CDR1 and CDR2 (germline): MNHNS, SASEGT. The CDR3 sequence: CASMAGTSGSGAKNIQYF. The CDR3 nucleotides read TGTGCCAGCATGGCCGGGACTAGCGGGAGTGGGGCCAAAAACATTCAGTACTTC.

In regard to this clonotype: At one of its ends the junction is not consistent with the germline gene, which may arise from a read error. In DNA form, the CDR3 reads TGCGCCAGCAGCATCCGGGAGACCGGGGAGCGGTTTTTT. Amino acid sequence: CASSIRETGERFF. The chain employs TRBV5-1 and TRBJ2-2, with D perhaps TRBD2 (6 bases). Germline CDR1 SGHRS, CDR2 YFSETQ. The CDR3 is 13 residues long.

This clonotype appeared a few times. The CDR3 DNA reads as TGTGCCAGCAGTTGGATCGGGGCCCCCCCCTACGAGCAGTACTTC. Amino acids: CASSWIGAPPYEQYF. The V call is TRBV28, the J call TRBJ2-7; D is tentatively TRBD1 or TRBD2 (5 bases each). Trimming took off 4 bases at V and 2 bases at J, with 15 bases between the two ends. Germline-derived CDR1 and CDR2 are MDHEN and SYDVKM. The CDR3 is 15 amino acids.

This clonotype was detected ten times or more. This sequence joins TRBV15 and TRBJ2-7; TRBD2 is a possible D gene (5 bases). The CDR3 is 14 amino acids. V gave up 5 bases and J gave up 2 bases, with 13 bases separating them. Germline V gives CDR1 LNHNV, CDR2 YYDKDF (reference sequence). CDR3 nucleotide sequence: TGTGCCACCAGCCCCCCCGGGGAAACCTACGAGCAGTACTTC. It translates to CATSPPGETYEQYF. Combining the CDR3 with reference TRBV15 and TRBJ2-7 gives the whole variable domain DAMVIQNPRYQVTQFGKPVTLSCSQTLNHNVMYWYQQKSSQAPKLLFHYYDKDFNNEADTPDNFQSRRPNTSFCFLDIRSPGLGDTAMYLCATSPPGETYEQYFGPGTRLTVT.

The sample holds a few counts of this clonotype. V and J are TRBV6-5 and TRBJ1-2, with D maybe TRBD1 (5 bases). The V end lost 0 bases, the J end lost 6 bases, and 5 bases lay between the germline ends. The CDR3 has 12 amino acids. The germline CDR1 and CDR2 sequences are MNHEY and SVGAGI. CDR3 loop: CASSYSGDGYTF. DNA for the CDR3: TGTGCCAGCAGTTACTCGGGGGATGGCTACACCTTC.

This clonotype was observed many times. The CDR3 reads CASSSHGQFNGDEQYF. The CDR3 DNA is TGTGCCAGCAGTTCCCATGGACAGTTTAATGGAGACGAGCAGTACTTC. The genes are TRBV12-3 or TRBV12-4 and TRBJ2-7; D is perhaps TRBD1 (6 bases). This CDR3 has 16 residues. Deletions cut 4 bases from V and 5 bases from J, with 21 bases between.

This clonotype was recorded at least ten times. This sequence joins TRBV5-1 and TRBJ1-2; 10 bases agree with TRBD1. The trim removed 3 bases at V and 6 bases at J, leaving 5 bases unmatched. There are 14 residues in the CDR3. CDR1 SGHRS and CDR2 YFSETQ come from the germline V gene. The CDR3 nucleotides are TGCGCCAGCAGCTCCGGGACAGGGGTTGATGGCTACACCTTC. Translation: CASSSGTGVDGYTF.

The rearrangement links TRBV27 to TRBJ2-1, with 15 bases that match TRBD2. Looked up from germline, CDR1 is MNHEY and CDR2 is SMNVEV (reference sequence). The CDR3 sequence is 13 residues long. With 6 bases clipped from V and 15 bases from J, the junction kept 6 bases outside the gene matches. CDR3 protein: CASSWTSGGASFF. CDR3 DNA: TGTGCCAGCAGCTGGACTAGCGGGGGGGCTTCGTTCTTC.

The gene calls are TRBV15 and TRBJ2-7, with a possible D match to TRBD2 (5 bases). Germline CDR1 reads LNHNV; CDR2 reads YYDKDF (reference sequence). Trimming cost V 3 bases and J 6 bases, with 15 bases left between them. CDR3 size: 14 residues. DNA of the CDR3: TGTGCCACCAGCAGGTCAGCGGAGTCCGTCGAGCAGTACTTC. Translation gives CATSRSAESVEQYF.